These T cell receptor beta chains were read from a single sample in a study of T cell changes during pregnancy in multiple sclerosis. Only in-frame clones appear in the TCRdb table, and some are missing; sequencing was by immunoSEQ multiplex PCR. The table includes roughly 32,000 clones, roughly 91% detected once. Source: CD4+ T cells from peripheral blood mononuclear cells, taken in the second trimester of pregnancy. The origin of the receptors is a female donor with multiple sclerosis, enrolled in a pregnancy study. Both conserved end residues are part of each CDR3. D genes are given only for firm matches. Clone size, where shown, is once, few, many, or a class for clones that have expanded.

V	J	size	D	CDR3	DNA
TRBV27	TRBJ1-5	NA	TRBD1	CASSGGTGGYQPQHF	TGTGCCAGCAGTGGCGGGACAGGGGGTTATCAGCCCCAGCATTTT
TRBV7-2	TRBJ2-7	NA	NA	CASRRSGPSSYEQYF	TGTGCCAGCAGACGAAGCGGGCCCAGCTCCTACGAGCAGTACTTC
TRBV19	TRBJ2-1	NA	TRBD2	CASSKTSGRLVGEQFF	TGTGCCAGTAGTAAGACTAGCGGGAGGTTAGTCGGTGAGCAGTTCTTC
TRBV5-1	TRBJ2-1	once	TRBD1	CASSALDRNQYNEQFF	TGCGCCAGCAGCGCCTTGGACAGGAACCAATACAATGAGCAGTTCTTC
TRBV9	TRBJ2-7	NA	TRBD1	CASSPSIKTGAYEQYF	TGTGCCAGCAGCCCATCAATCAAGACAGGGGCCTACGAGCAGTACTTC
TRBV28	TRBJ1-2	NA	NA	CASSRNYGYTF	TGTGCCAGCAGTCGGAACTATGGCTACACCTTC
TRBV5-4	TRBJ2-3	NA	NA	CASSAPNTDTQYF	TGTGCCAGCAGCGCGCCAAACACAGATACGCAGTATTTT
TRBV6-6	TRBJ2-2	NA	TRBD2	CASRPTSGRASGELFF	TGTGCCAGCAGGCCGACTAGCGGGAGGGCCTCCGGGGAGCTGTTTTTT
TRBV5-6	TRBJ1-1	NA	NA	CASSLRGYEAFF	TGTGCCAGCAGCCTTAGGGGATATGAAGCTTTCTTT
TRBV18	TRBJ2-2	NA	NA	CASSLVGATGELFF	TGTGCCAGCTCACTCGTGGGAGCCACCGGGGAGCTGTTTTTT
TRBV19	TRBJ1-3	NA	NA	CASSARLLSSGNTIYF	TGTGCCAGTAGTGCAAGACTTCTTTCCTCTGGAAACACCATATATTTT
TRBV20-1	TRBJ1-4	NA	TRBD1	CSAGTDEKLFF	TGCAGTGCCGGGACAGACGAAAAACTGTTTTTT
TRBV5-1	TRBJ2-2	NA	NA	CASSLALSAGELFF	TGCGCCAGCAGCTTGGCCCTCTCTGCCGGGGAGCTGTTTTTT
TRBV11-2	TRBJ1-4	NA	TRBD1	CASSLDRAYEKLFF	TGTGCCAGCAGCTTGGACAGGGCGTATGAAAAACTGTTTTTT
TRBV28	TRBJ2-7	NA	NA	CASRQQGSGSYEQYF	TGTGCCAGCAGACAACAGGGAAGCGGCTCCTACGAGCAGTACTTC
TRBV2	TRBJ2-7	once	TRBD1	CASNLNRGSYEQYF	TGTGCCAGCAATCTGAACAGGGGCTCCTACGAGCAGTACTTC
TRBV29-1	TRBJ1-1	NA	NA	CSVGEGREAFF	TGCAGCGTTGGGGAGGGCAGGGAAGCTTTCTTT
TRBV27	TRBJ2-2	NA	TRBD2	CASSSTSGQNTGELFF	TGTGCCAGCAGTTCGACTAGCGGGCAGAACACCGGGGAGCTGTTTTTT
TRBV10-2	TRBJ2-5	NA	TRBD2	CASSDASGSFETQYF	TGCGCCAGCAGTGATGCTAGCGGGAGCTTTGAGACCCAGTACTTC
TRBV11-3	TRBJ2-2	NA	NA	CASSLARGDTGELFF	TGTGCCAGCAGCCTCGCAAGGGGCGACACCGGGGAGCTGTTTTTT
TRBV5-1	TRBJ2-2	NA	NA	CASSLVGNGELFF	TGCGCCAGCAGCTTGGTGGGCAACGGGGAGCTGTTTTTT
TRBV27	TRBJ2-3	NA	TRBD1	CASYDLGRGSTDTQYF	TGTGCCAGCTACGACTTAGGCAGGGGGAGCACAGATACGCAGTATTTT
TRBV7-2	TRBJ2-3	once	NA	CASSWRQSTDTQYF	TGTGCCAGCAGCTGGAGACAGAGCACAGATACGCAGTATTTT
TRBV5-1	TRBJ2-7	NA	TRBD2	CASSLGTSDSWNEQYF	TGCGCCAGCAGCCTCGGGACTAGCGATTCTTGGAACGAGCAGTACTTC
TRBV19	TRBJ1-4	NA	NA	CASTAGAPTNEKLFF	TGTGCCAGTACGGCAGGGGCTCCAACTAATGAAAAACTGTTTTTT
TRBV6-9	TRBJ1-5	NA	TRBD1	CASSPTGSNQPQHF	TGTGCCAGCAGTCCGACAGGGTCAAATCAGCCCCAGCATTTT
TRBV5-1	TRBJ2-1	NA	TRBD1	CASSQQGARSEQFF	TGCGCCAGCAGCCAACAGGGGGCGCGTAGTGAGCAGTTCTTC
TRBV28	TRBJ2-7	NA	TRBD2	CASRYSGETYEQYF	TGTGCCAGCAGGTATAGCGGGGAGACCTACGAGCAGTACTTC
TRBV18	TRBJ2-7	once	NA	CASSPPGGEQYF	TGTGCCAGCTCACCACCAGGGGGCGAGCAGTACTTC
TRBV7-9	TRBJ1-1	NA	TRBD1	CASSLDDRGRVTEAFF	TGTGCCAGCAGCTTAGATGACAGGGGGCGCGTTACTGAAGCTTTCTTT
TRBV5-1	TRBJ2-3	NA	TRBD2	CASSLLGEGRSTDTQYF	TGCGCCAGCAGCTTACTCGGGGAGGGGCGTAGCACAGATACGCAGTATTTT
TRBV11-2	TRBJ1-1	NA	TRBD1	CASSHRDRVSEAFF	TGTGCCAGCAGCCACCGGGACAGGGTCTCTGAAGCTTTCTTT
TRBV11-2	TRBJ2-4	NA	TRBD2	CASSLEGLGTSGTAKNIQYF	TGTGCCAGCAGCTTAGAGGGCTTGGGGACTAGCGGGACAGCCAAAAACATTCAGTACTTC
TRBV6-5	TRBJ2-1	NA	TRBD1	CASSSGQGRRQFF	TGTGCCAGCAGTTCCGGACAGGGTCGAAGGCAGTTCTTC
TRBV28	TRBJ1-6	NA	NA	CASSVGGDNSPLHF	TGTGCCAGCAGCGTCGGGGGGGATAATTCACCCCTCCACTTT
TRBV2	TRBJ1-2	once	TRBD1	CASSEAGRGNYGYTF	TGTGCCAGCAGTGAAGCGGGCAGGGGGAACTATGGCTACACCTTC
TRBV9	TRBJ2-7	once	TRBD2	CASSVGTSGTYEQYF	TGTGCCAGCAGCGTGGGGACTAGCGGGACGTACGAGCAGTACTTC
TRBV2	TRBJ1-1	NA	TRBD1	CASTATTGTGEGAFF	TGTGCCAGCACTGCAACGACCGGGACAGGGGAAGGAGCTTTCTTT
TRBV10-3	TRBJ2-1	NA	NA	CAISDRGYNEQFF	TGTGCCATCAGTGACAGGGGATACAATGAGCAGTTCTTC